The source of this T cell receptor beta chain is a study of control samples from healthy donors and cancer patients. This clone was seen a handful of times. Here immunoSEQ multiplex PCR was the method, and the copy in TCRdb shows in-frame clones only, minus some. This table has approximately 130,000 clones, roughly 90% appearing once. Sequencing was performed on blood. The clonotype was recovered from a man in his forties or fifties in good health.

The CDR3 DNA is TGCAGTGCAAGCAACTATGGCTACACCTTC. Its protein product is CSASNYGYTF. The chain combines TRBV20-1 with TRBJ1-2; D is unclear. This CDR3 has 10 amino acids. The V end was cut by 6 bases, the J end by 2 bases, with 4 bases between. CDR1 is DFQATT, CDR2 SNEGSKA, per germline (reference sequence).